What follows are 25 T cell receptor beta chains derived from one specimen sequenced in a study of cytomegalovirus exposure and HLA in healthy donors (dated by TCRdb to about 2017). Library creation used the immunoSEQ multiplex PCR assay. The multiplex PCR relied on a mix of 60 forward primers for TCR Vbeta segments and 13 reverse primers for TCR Jbeta segments. In its TCRdb copy, this immuneACCESS table keeps in-frame sequences only and misses some clones. Where compared with another copy, unresolved V genes explain less than half of these, and the others have no known cause. The sample contains roughly 160,000 clones, 65% to 80% of them found a single time. The ten largest clones add up to over 3% of the sample. The specimen sequenced was PBMCs. These receptors originate from a woman aged 45-65 years in good health and CMV-seropositive.

V usage is TRBV19 and J usage is TRBJ2-2; TRBD1 matches 7 bases. V gave up 1 base and J gave up 4 bases; unmatched junction bases: 9. CDR3 size: 17 residues. The germline CDR1 and CDR2 sequences are LNHDA and SQIVND (reference sequence). The DNA of the CDR3 is TGTGCCAGTAGTATAGTATTCAAAAGGGGGCGCACCGGGGAGCTGTTTTTT. This codes for CASSIVFKRGRTGELFF.

The chain is built from TRBV10-2 and TRBJ2-7, with 13 bases fitting TRBD2. Germline trimming cut 9 bases from V and 1 base from J; bases unmatched to any gene: 3. CDR1 is WSHSY, CDR2 SAAADI, per germline. The CDR3 covers 14 residues. The chain's CDR3 is CASKLAGGSYEQYF. CDR3 coding DNA: TGCGCCAGTAAACTAGCGGGAGGGTCCTACGAGCAGTACTTC.

This clone was seen more than once but under ten times. The gene calls are TRBV9 and TRBJ2-3; D possibly corresponds to TRBD1 (5 bases). Between the trimmed V and J ends, which lost 4 bases and 0 bases, there was a span of 15 bases. Germline-derived CDR1 and CDR2 are SGDLS and YYNGEE. The CDR3 contains 16 residues. This CDR3 reads CASSSRQIPSTDTQYF. Written as DNA, the CDR3 is TGTGCCAGCAGCTCCCGACAGATTCCTAGCACAGATACGCAGTATTTT.

This clone was seen a single time. V usage is TRBV6-5 and J usage is TRBJ2-3, with D perhaps matching TRBD1 (6 bases). This CDR3 is 15 amino acids long. The ends were cut back, 5 bases at V and 2 bases at J, with 14 bases in the middle. Germline values: CDR1 MNHEY, CDR2 SVGAGI. This chain's CDR3 is CASSHRDPFTDTQYF. CDR3 coding DNA: TGTGCCAGCAGTCACAGGGATCCCTTCACAGATACGCAGTATTTT.

This rearrangement joins TRBV6-6 to TRBJ1-2; the D is unclear. Trimming removed 3 bases at V and 8 bases at J, with 10 bases between. CDR3 length equals 12 residues. Germline values: CDR1 MNHNY, CDR2 SVGAGI (reference sequence). The DNA of the CDR3 is TGTGCCAGCAGTTATGAGGTCCTAGGCTACACCTTC. This gives the protein CASSYEVLGYTF.

The chain is built from TRBV9 and TRBJ2-5; 10 bases are shared with TRBD1. V gave up 0 bases and J gave up 4 bases; unmatched junction bases: 6. The germline V gene encodes CDR1 SGDLS and CDR2 YYNGEE. The CDR3 loop spans 16 amino acids. DNA of the CDR3: TGTGCCAGCAGCGTAGATGGGACAGGGGATCGAGAGACCCAGTACTTC. This translates into CASSVDGTGDRETQYF.

The V and J genes are TRBV27 and TRBJ2-7; 7 positions agree with TRBD1. Looked up from germline, CDR1 is MNHEY and CDR2 is SMNVEV (reference sequence). The CDR3 runs 13 residues. J lost 3 bases, V lost 3 bases, and 2 bases had no gene match. The CDR3 sequence: CASSLYRGYEQYF. CDR3 coding DNA: TGTGCCAGCAGTTTGTACAGGGGCTACGAGCAGTACTTC.

The chain has TRBV6-4 and TRBJ2-5, with 11 bases fitting TRBD2. Unmatched junction bases numbered 1, after V lost 2 bases and J lost 5 bases. The V gene's germline CDR1 is MRHNA and CDR2 SNTAGT. This CDR3 has 14 amino acids. CDR3 coding DNA: TGTGCCAGCAGTGACATAGCGGGGGGGGAGACCCAGTACTTC. Translated: CASSDIAGGETQYF.

V and J are TRBV6-1 and TRBJ2-3; weak D call: TRBD2 (6 bases). The germline CDR1 and CDR2 sequences are MNHNS and SASEGT. Deletions cut 10 bases from V and 1 base from J, with 15 bases between. The CDR3 has 14 residues. The CDR3 nucleotides read TGTGCCAACAGATCGGGACTCGGCACAGATACGCAGTATTTT. This sequence encodes CANRSGLGTDTQYF.

The chain couples TRBV7-9 to TRBJ1-1; TRBD1 matches at 7 bases. CDR3 size: 16 residues. CDR1 is SEHNR, CDR2 FQNEAQ, per germline (reference sequence). The V gene end was trimmed by 5 bases and the J gene end by 1 base; junction bases not matched to a gene: 10. The CDR3: CASSPLPGTANTEAFF. The CDR3 region has the DNA TGTGCCAGCAGCCCATTACCCGGGACAGCGAACACTGAAGCTTTCTTT.

CDR3 DNA: TGTGCCAGCAGCCATACCAGGGCCCCGGGTTATGGCTACACCTTC. Protein sequence: CASSHTRAPGYGYTF. V is TRBV5-6 and J is TRBJ1-2; tentatively, D is TRBD1 (5 bases). The germline gives CDR1 SGHDT, CDR2 YYEEEE. The CDR3 loop spans 15 amino acids. The V and J ends lost 4 bases and 5 bases respectively, with 18 bases between them.

The chain uses TRBV5-1 and TRBJ2-1; possible D gene TRBD2, 6 bases. CDR3 length equals 13 residues. CDR1 and CDR2 from the germline V gene are SGHRS and YFSETQ. Trimming cost V 4 bases and J 7 bases, with 12 bases left between them. The CDR3 protein is CASSPPEGNEQFF. The DNA for the CDR3 is TGCGCCAGCAGCCCGCCGGAGGGAAATGAGCAGTTCTTC.

This clone occurred a few times. Other DNA sequences in this specimen translate into the identical CDR3. The V and J genes are TRBV5-1 and TRBJ1-1; D might be TRBD1 (5 bases). CDR3 length: 13 amino acids. The V gene's germline CDR1 is SGHRS and CDR2 YFSETQ. The ends were cut back, 4 bases at V and 3 bases at J, with 10 bases in the middle. The CDR3 loop is CASSLTGDTEAFF. The DNA of the CDR3 is TGCGCCAGCAGCCTCACGGGGGACACTGAAGCTTTCTTT.

In this sample, this clone turned up a few times. The chain is built from TRBV19 and TRBJ2-3, with 14 positions matching TRBD2. The V and J ends lost 4 bases and 0 bases, in that order; junction bases with no gene match: 3. The CDR3 length is 17 residues. Germline CDR1 LNHDA, CDR2 SQIVND (reference sequence). CDR3 bases: TGTGCCAGTAGTAGAGGGACTAGCGGGGGAAGCACAGATACGCAGTATTTT. Its translation is CASSRGTSGGSTDTQYF.

The V call is TRBV30, the J call TRBJ2-5; TRBD2 is a possible D gene (6 bases). Between the trimmed V and J ends, which lost 5 bases and 7 bases, there was a span of 14 bases. CDR1 is GTSNPN, CDR2 SVGIG, per germline (reference sequence). The CDR3 length is 12 residues. The CDR3 is CAWGLRGGTQYF. DNA of the CDR3: TGTGCCTGGGGGCTCCGGGGAGGGACCCAGTACTTC.

About this clone itself: Within the sample, other DNA sequences also encode this same CDR3. V gene TRBV13 combines with J gene TRBJ1-4, with 9 bases identical to TRBD1. CDR1 is PRHDT and CDR2 is FYEKMQ in the germline V gene (reference sequence). CDR3 size: 17 residues. J was trimmed by 0 bases and V by 5 bases; bases with no gene match: 7. CDR3: CASSTKGQGATNEKLFF. CDR3 bases: TGTGCCAGCAGCACCAAGGGACAGGGCGCAACTAATGAAAAACTGTTTTTT. Filled out from reference TRBV13 and TRBJ1-4, the complete variable domain reads AAGVIQSPRHLIKEKRETATLKCYPIPRHDTVYWYQQGPGQDPQFLISFYEKMQSDKGSIPDRFSAQQFSDYHSELNMSSLELGDSALYFCASSTKGQGATNEKLFFGSGTQLSVL.

The chain couples TRBV5-1 to TRBJ2-5; D gene ambiguous. Judging by the DNA end, TRBJ2-7 fits better; the J call may be wrong. In germline, CDR1 is SGHRS, CDR2 YFSETQ. This CDR3 is 14 amino acids long. The CDR3 is CASTSSPGSTEQYF. The CDR3, as DNA: TGCGCCAGCACCTCGTCGCCAGGCTCGACCGAGCAGTACTTC.

The chain links TRBV4-3 to TRBJ2-7; 13 positions agree with TRBD2. Germline values: CDR1 LGHNA, CDR2 YSLEER. The V and J ends lost 6 bases and 5 bases, in that order; junction bases with no gene match: 4. The CDR3 runs 14 residues. As DNA, the CDR3 is TGCGCCAGCAGTCGTGGACTAGCGGGAGACGAGCAGTACTTC. Its translation is CASSRGLAGDEQYF.

J is TRBJ1-1 and V is TRBV18; no clear D gene. V was shortened by 0 bases and J by 4 bases, with 15 bases between the two germline ends. This CDR3 spans 16 amino acids. The V gene's germline CDR1 is KGHSH and CDR2 LQKENI. CDR3 region: CASSPPSMVHPTEAFF. DNA for the CDR3: TGTGCCAGCTCACCACCGTCGATGGTACATCCCACTGAAGCTTTCTTT. The variable domain in full, with the rest retrieved from reference TRBV18 and TRBJ1-1, is NAGVMQNPRHLVRRRGQEARLRCSPMKGHSHVYWYRQLPEEGLKFMVYLQKENIIDESGMPKERFSAEFPKEGPSILRIQQVVRGDSAAYFCASSPPSMVHPTEAFFGQGTRLTVV.

In DNA, the CDR3 is TGTGCCAGCAGTGGGACAGGGGGCCCCTCCTACAATGAGCAGTTCTTC. It is translated as CASSGTGGPSYNEQFF. The chain couples TRBV2 to TRBJ2-1; 11 nucleotides match TRBD1. V shed 4 bases, J shed 0 bases, and the junction held 2 bases outside the gene matches. CDR1 SNHLY and CDR2 FYNNEI come from the germline V gene. The CDR3 spans 16 residues.

This clone was found a few times. The chain has TRBV4-2 and TRBJ2-1, with D possibly TRBD2 on 6 matching bases. Germline V gene lookup returns CDR1 LGHNA and CDR2 YNFKEQ. With 0 bases removed from V and 8 bases from J, the gap between germline ends came to 14 bases. The CDR3 length is 15 residues. CDR3 residues: CASSQERGRGYEQFF. DNA for the CDR3: TGTGCCAGCAGCCAAGAGCGGGGCCGGGGGTATGAGCAGTTCTTC.

The rearrangement joins TRBV7-8 to TRBJ2-7, with 7 positions matching TRBD1. The CDR3 sequence is 13 residues long. Germline V gene sequence: CDR1 SGHVS, CDR2 FQNEAQ. The ends lost 3 bases at V and 5 bases at J; junction bases unmatched: 4. This CDR3 is CASSLGRGNEQYF. Here the CDR3 DNA reads TGTGCCAGCAGCTTGGGCAGGGGGAACGAGCAGTACTTC.

The chain combines TRBV9 with TRBJ2-3, with 7 bases fitting TRBD2. With V trimmed by 0 bases and J by 5 bases, 6 bases remained unmatched. The CDR3 is 15 amino acids. CDR1 is SGDLS, CDR2 YYNGEE, per germline. The CDR3 sequence: CASSVGAGVKDTQYF. The CDR3 DNA reads as TGTGCCAGCAGCGTAGGGGCGGGAGTGAAAGATACGCAGTATTTT.

The rearrangement uses TRBV19 and TRBJ2-2, with TRBD2 matching over 7 bases. The CDR3 has 16 amino acids. The V gene end was trimmed by 7 bases and the J gene end by 7 bases; junction bases not matched to a gene: 15. Looked up from germline, CDR1 is LNHDA and CDR2 is SQIVND (reference sequence). The CDR3 loop is CASNRDGGRGSGELFF. CDR3 DNA sequence: TGTGCCAGTAACCGCGATGGCGGGAGAGGAAGCGGGGAGCTGTTTTTT.

The chain uses TRBV29-1 and TRBJ2-5; D possibly corresponds to TRBD2 (6 bases). The germline V and J ends were trimmed by 8 bases and 5 bases, with 18 bases remaining between them. Germline V gene data show CDR1 as SQVTM and CDR2 as ANQGSEA. The CDR3 contains 13 residues. CDR3 protein: CSSSPSGAETQYF. Written as DNA, the CDR3 is TGCAGCTCCAGCCCGTCGGGAGCTGAGACCCAGTACTTC.